A single sample gave rise to the 28 T cell receptor beta chains below, sequenced in a study of tissue T cells after allogeneic stem cell transplantation. Using immunoSEQ multiplex PCR, the repertoire was profiled, and TCRdb retains in-frame clones only, with some absent. The table lists about 20,000 clones, roughly 70% of them singletons. The sequencing sample was made of spleen. The receptor source for this set is a female BALB/c mouse in good health. The MHC haplotype of this mouse line is H2-d.

Concerning this clone: The genes and germline here are from mouse. The read ends 1 residue early relative to the CDR3; the germline J gene fills the gap. J is TRBJ2-3 and V is TRBV31; D could derive from TRBD1 or TRBD2 (6 bases each). V gave up 0 bases and J gave up 0 bases, with 10 bases separating them. The CDR3 contains 15 residues. CDR1 is GKSSPN, CDR2 SITVG, per germline. The CDR3: CAWSLRGTSAETLYF. The sequenced CDR3 bases are TGTGCCTGGAGTCTAAGGGGGACTAGTGCAGAAACGCTGTAT.

Points on this clone: The genes are named according to mouse. Coverage ceases 1 residue before the CDR3 finishes, and the germline J gene fills in the end. The rearrangement links TRBV5 to TRBJ1-3; the D gene is possibly TRBD1 (6 bases). V was trimmed by 1 base and J by 0 bases, leaving 7 bases between them. There are 15 residues in the CDR3. Germline-derived CDR1 and CDR2 are LGHNA and YNLKQL (reference sequence). The CDR3 bases that were read are TGTGCCAGCAGCCAAGTACAGGGTTCTGGAAATACGCTCTAT. It codes for CASSQVQGSGNTLY. The entire CDR3 protein is CASSQVQGSGNTLYF.

To note about this clone: Sequence at one end of the junction differs from germline and may be a read error. The gene names given are mouse names. Read coverage stops 1 residue before the CDR3 terminus; the germline J gene supplies the remainder. This chain uses TRBV13-2 with TRBJ2-7; D perhaps matches TRBD1 (6 bases). The CDR3 spans 13 residues. Looked up from germline, CDR1 is NNHNN and CDR2 is SYGAGS (reference sequence). CDR3 DNA (partial): TGTGCCAGCAGTGATGCCCAGGGGTTTGAACAGTAC. Its translation: CASSDAQGFEQY. The whole CDR3 reads CASSDAQGFEQYF.

With respect to this clone: Genes and germline come from the mouse. The observed sequence ends 1 residue before the CDR3 terminus, with the missing tail filled in from the germline J gene. The genes are TRBV13-2 and TRBJ2-1; 7 nucleotides agree with TRBD2. The germline CDR1 and CDR2 sequences are NNHNN and SYGAGS (reference sequence). CDR3 length: 15 residues. V trimming: 1 base; J trimming: 3 bases; junction bases outside the gene matches: 4. The chain's CDR3 is CASGDRVGGYAEQFF. The CDR3 bases that were read are TGTGCCAGCGGTGATAGGGTGGGGGGCTATGCTGAGCAGTTC.

As to this clone: The gene names given are mouse names. Read data end 1 residue before the CDR3 end; the end is taken from the germline J gene. The chain combines TRBV13-2 with TRBJ2-7; D is unresolved. With 0 bases removed from V and 1 base from J, the gap between germline ends came to 2 bases. This CDR3 region has 12 residues. CDR1 is NNHNN, CDR2 SYGAGS, per germline (reference sequence). The DNA read from the CDR3 is TGTGCCAGCGGTGATGTGTCCTATGAACAGTAC. Its translation: CASGDVSYEQY. In full, the CDR3 reads CASGDVSYEQYF.

Concerning this clone itself: These gene names are mouse names. Coverage ceases 1 residue before the CDR3 finishes, and the germline J gene fills in the end. The chain links TRBV3 to TRBJ2-7; 9 positions agree with TRBD1. Trimming at V came to 5 bases and at J to 4 bases, leaving 6 bases not matched to a gene. The CDR3 runs to 14 residues. Germline assignment: CDR1 SNHLY and CDR2 FYNGKV (reference sequence). The DNA read from the CDR3 is TGTGCCAGCAGCCCGACAGGGGGGGGGTATGAACAGTAC. This translates into CASSPTGGGYEQY. The entire CDR3 sequence reads CASSPTGGGYEQYF.

This clone was recorded a few times. Gene names refer to mouse genes. The read stops 1 residue short of the end of the CDR3; the missing end is completed from the germline J gene. The chain joins TRBV29 to TRBJ2-7; 12 bases align to TRBD1. V trimming: 11 bases; J trimming: 6 bases; junction bases outside the gene matches: 2. CDR3 size: 11 residues. From germline, CDR1 is MSHET and CDR2 SYDVDS. CDR3 bases read: TGTGCTGGGGACAGGGGGCGTGAACAGTAC. Protein sequence: CAGDRGREQY. The full CDR3 protein reads CAGDRGREQYF.

About this clone itself: Here the gene names and germline are mouse. The read gets to within 1 residue of the CDR3 end, and the germline J gene fills in the rest. The rearrangement joins TRBV16 to TRBJ1-2, with a possible D match to TRBD1 (6 bases). There are 15 residues in the CDR3. V shed 0 bases and J shed 0 bases, with 8 bases lying between them. In germline, CDR1 is SGHSA, CDR2 FRNQAP. Incomplete CDR3 DNA: TGTGCAAGCAGCTTAGATGGACAGCCAAACTCCGACTACACC. It specifies CASSLDGQPNSDYT. The full-length CDR3 reads as CASSLDGQPNSDYTF.

In this sample, this clone turned up a few times. Genes and germline are mouse. The CDR3 bases that were read are TGTGCTAGCACCCTGGACAGTAACTATGCTGAGCAGTTC. As protein: CASTLDSNYAEQF. The CDR3 reads in full as CASTLDSNYAEQFF. The chain is built from TRBV29 and TRBJ2-1, with D possibly matching TRBD1 (6 bases). Sequencing ends 1 residue short of the CDR3 end; the germline J gene provides the rest. V lost 7 bases to trimming and J lost 0 bases, with 10 bases between them. Germline V gene data show CDR1 as MSHET and CDR2 as SYDVDS. The CDR3 spans 14 residues.

This clone has more than one count but fewer than ten. Mouse germline and gene names are used. The missing CDR3 end, 1 residue past where the read stops, is filled in from the germline J gene. V and J are TRBV2 and TRBJ1-5; TRBD1 is a possible D gene (6 bases). V was shortened by 0 bases and J by 4 bases, with 10 bases between the two germline ends. The V gene's germline CDR1 is LGHNA and CDR2 YSYQKL. The CDR3 is 15 residues long. CDR3 DNA, as far as it was read: TGTGCCAGCAGCCAAGAGGGCAGGGGTAACCAGGCTCCGCTT. Translating it yields CASSQEGRGNQAPL. The entire CDR3 protein is CASSQEGRGNQAPLF. Together with reference TRBV2 and TRBJ1-5, the CDR3 gives the full variable domain: DPKIIQKPKYLVAVTGSEKILICEQYLGHNAMYWYRQSAKKPLEFMFSYSYQKLMDNQTASSRFQPQSSKKNHLDLQITALKPDDSATYFCASSQEGRGNQAPLFGEGTRLSVL.

Remarks on this clone: All gene names here are mouse names. The CDR3 is cut off 1 residue early in the read; its end comes from the germline J gene. The genes are TRBV4 and TRBJ2-4, with 8 bases identical to TRBD1. Germline V gene sequence: CDR1 LGHDT, CDR2 YNNKQL (reference sequence). The CDR3 consists of 12 residues. The ends lost 4 bases at V and 10 bases at J; junction bases unmatched: 4. The CDR3 bases that were read are TGTGCCAGCAGCTCTCAGGGGGCGGCCTTGTAC. It specifies CASSSQGAALY. In full, the CDR3 reads CASSSQGAALYF.

This clone was counted between two and nine times. Mouse gene names apply. The CDR3 end is not reached by the read, which stops 1 residue before it; the germline J gene fills it in. This rearrangement joins TRBV13-2 to TRBJ1-3; 7 nucleotides match TRBD1. This CDR3 region has 16 residues. V shed 3 bases, J shed 0 bases, and the junction held 6 bases outside the gene matches. Germline V gene data show CDR1 as NNHNN and CDR2 as SYGAGS (reference sequence). The CDR3 DNA, read in part, is TGTGCCAGCGGTGCCTACAGGGGACTTTCTGGAAATACGCTCTAT. As protein: CASGAYRGLSGNTLY. The complete CDR3 reads CASGAYRGLSGNTLYF.

In the case of this clone: All gene names here are mouse names. The sequence runs out 1 residue before the end of the CDR3; the remainder is reconstructed from the germline J gene. The V and J genes are TRBV19 and TRBJ2-5; TRBD2 matches 9 bases. J lost 2 bases, V lost 2 bases, and 3 bases had no gene match. Germline V CDR1 and CDR2: FNHDT, SITEND (reference sequence). The CDR3 has 15 amino acids. CDR3 protein: CASSIGGGAQDTQYF. The covered CDR3 bases are TGTGCCAGCAGTATCGGTGGGGGGGCCCAAGACACCCAGTAC.

About this clone itself: Gene names refer to mouse genes. The sequence runs out 1 residue before the end of the CDR3; the remainder is reconstructed from the germline J gene. The chain uses TRBV17 and TRBJ1-5; tentatively, D is TRBD1 (6 bases). This CDR3 has 14 amino acids. Trimming removed 5 bases from V and 0 bases from J, with 8 bases in between. From germline, CDR1 is MNHDT and CDR2 YYDKIL. This CDR3 is CASSRTVNNQAPLF. The CDR3 DNA, read in part, is TGTGCTAGCAGTCGGACAGTTAACAACCAGGCTCCGCTT.

A note on this clone: Mouse germline and gene names are used. The read ends 1 residue before the CDR3 terminus; that terminus is restored from the germline J gene. The gene calls are TRBV3 and TRBJ2-5; 7 nucleotides agree with TRBD2. This CDR3 contains 15 residues. The J segment lost 2 bases and the V segment lost 3 bases, leaving 5 bases of the junction unmatched. Germline V gene data show CDR1 as SNHLY and CDR2 as FYNGKV (reference sequence). CDR3 loop: CASSFGGMGQDTQYF. The covered CDR3 bases are TGTGCCAGCAGCTTTGGGGGGATGGGCCAAGACACCCAGTAC.

This clone has just one count. Mouse names are used for the genes. The CDR3 end is not reached by the read, which stops 1 residue before it; the germline J gene fills it in. The chain links TRBV13-1 to TRBJ2-3; D uncertain. V lost 2 bases to trimming and J lost 5 bases, with 3 bases between them. Germline V lookup: CDR1 NSHNY, CDR2 SYGAGN. The CDR3 has 11 residues. CDR3 bases read: TGTGCCAGCAGTGACAAAGAAACGCTGTAT. Encoded protein: CASSDKETLY. The full CDR3 reads CASSDKETLYF.

About this clone itself: The germline and genes are mouse ones. The read halts 1 residue ahead of the CDR3 end, with the missing end drawn from the germline J gene. The genes are TRBV14 and TRBJ1-1; no clear D. V lost 2 bases and J 0 bases, leaving 8 bases between the germline ends. This CDR3 has 14 residues. The germline V gene encodes CDR1 SGHDT and CDR2 FRDEAV. The CDR3 region is CASSLDRSNTEVFF. The sequenced part of the CDR3 DNA is TGTGCCAGCAGTTTGGACCGGTCAAACACAGAAGTCTTC. The variable domain in full, with the rest retrieved from reference TRBV14 and TRBJ1-1, is EAGVTQSPRYAVLQEGQAVSFWCDPISGHDTLYWYQQPRDQGPQLLVYFRDEAVIDNSQLPSDRFSAVRPKGTNSTLKIQSAKQGDTATYLCASSLDRSNTEVFFGKGTRLTVV.

To note about this clone: Mouse names are used for the genes. The CDR3 extends 1 residue past the end of the read, so its final part is completed from the germline J gene. The chain recombines TRBV20 with TRBJ1-1; 7 positions match TRBD1. This CDR3 contains 12 residues. The V gene end was trimmed by 0 bases and the J gene end by 6 bases; junction bases not matched to a gene: 1. The germline V gene has CDR1 GFQATS and CDR2 STVNSAI. CDR3 bases read: TGTGGTGCTAGGGATCAGGGGGCAGAAGTCTTC. Translation: CGARDQGAEVF. The complete CDR3 sequence is CGARDQGAEVFF.

This clone was seen only once. All gene names here are mouse names. The sequence runs out 1 residue before the end of the CDR3; the remainder is reconstructed from the germline J gene. The chain carries TRBV31 and TRBJ2-3; TRBD2 aligns across 9 bases. The CDR3 extends over 15 amino acids. J lost 0 bases, V lost 3 bases, and 4 bases had no gene match. CDR1 is GKSSPN, CDR2 SITVG, per germline. The sequenced CDR3 bases are TGTGCCTGGAGGGGACTGGGTATAAGTGCAGAAACGCTGTAT. Protein: CAWRGLGISAETLY. The CDR3 as a whole reads CAWRGLGISAETLYF.

About this clone: These gene names are mouse names. With the read ending 1 residue before the CDR3 end, the germline J gene is used to fill in that end. This rearrangement joins TRBV19 to TRBJ2-5; D unclear. V lost 1 base and J lost 0, with 3 bases in between. Germline CDR1 FNHDT, CDR2 SITEND (reference sequence). The CDR3 totals 13 residues. The DNA read from the CDR3 is TGTGCCAGCAGTATACATAACCAAGACACCCAGTAC. It specifies CASSIHNQDTQY. The complete CDR3 sequence is CASSIHNQDTQYF.

Concerning this clone: Mouse names are used for the genes. The CDR3 end lies 1 residue beyond the end of the read and is filled in from the germline J gene. The J gene is TRBJ2-1, the V gene TRBV5; possibly TRBD2 for D (7 bases). The germline CDR1 and CDR2 sequences are LGHNA and YNLKQL (reference sequence). V was clipped by 0 bases and J by 7 bases, with 13 bases between them. The CDR3 contains 15 residues. The CDR3 loop reads CASSQERGARAEQFF. The DNA read from the CDR3 is TGTGCCAGCAGCCAAGAGCGGGGGGCGCGGGCTGAGCAGTTC.

To note about this clone: Mouse germline and gene names are used. The read falls 1 residue short of the CDR3 end, and the missing part is taken from the germline J gene. The V gene is TRBV3, the J gene TRBJ2-5, with TRBD2 identical over 7 bases. This CDR3 region has 14 residues. Germline values: CDR1 SNHLY, CDR2 FYNGKV (reference sequence). V shed 4 bases and J 3 bases; nucleotides not matched to a gene: 4. CDR3 DNA, as far as it was read: TGTGCCAGCAGCTCCCGGACTGGTCAAGACACCCAGTAC. Amino acids: CASSSRTGQDTQY. The whole CDR3 is CASSSRTGQDTQYF.

Worth noting for this clone: Mouse gene names apply. The sequenced fragment ends 1 residue before the CDR3 boundary, so the rest is inferred from the germline J gene. The chain is built from TRBV19 and TRBJ2-1; 9 nucleotides agree with TRBD2. This CDR3 is built from 16 residues. V shed 2 bases, J shed 0 bases, and the junction held 3 bases outside the gene matches. Germline V gene data show CDR1 as FNHDT and CDR2 as SITEND (reference sequence). The CDR3 here is CASSIPGGVNYAEQFF. The DNA read from the CDR3 is TGTGCCAGCAGTATCCCTGGGGGGGTTAACTATGCTGAGCAGTTC.

A note on this clone: Gene names denote mouse genes. The read gets to within 1 residue of the CDR3 end, and the germline J gene fills in the rest. This rearrangement joins TRBV13-3 to TRBJ1-6; D ambiguous. TRBJ1-6 is an ORF; its function is uncertain. Looked up from germline, CDR1 is NNHDY and CDR2 is SYVADS. Trimming removed 3 bases at V and 0 bases at J, with 7 bases between. This CDR3 is 15 amino acids long. The CDR3 DNA, read in part, is TGTGCCAGCAGTGCCCTGAATTCCTATAATTCGCCCCTCTAC. Protein product: CASSALNSYNSPLY. The full CDR3 reads CASSALNSYNSPLYF.

Concerning this clone itself: Mouse gene names apply. The observed sequence ends 1 residue before the CDR3 terminus, with the missing tail filled in from the germline J gene. This chain uses TRBV19 with TRBJ2-2, with D tentatively TRBD1 (7 bases). Germline values: CDR1 FNHDT, CDR2 SITEND (reference sequence). This CDR3 region has 15 residues. With 3 bases removed from V and 3 bases from J, the gap between germline ends came to 12 bases. CDR3 residues: CASSNSRGDTGQLYF. CDR3 DNA (partial): TGTGCCAGCAGTAATAGCAGGGGGGACACCGGGCAGCTCTAC.

This clone appeared a few times. The genes and germline here are from mouse. The read falls 1 residue short of the CDR3 end, and the missing part is taken from the germline J gene. The V call is TRBV13-3, the J call TRBJ2-3, with D possibly being TRBD1 or TRBD2 (6 bases each). The CDR3 covers 14 residues. Germline V gives CDR1 NNHDY, CDR2 SYVADS. Trimming stripped 2 bases from V and 0 bases from J, with 7 bases between. The CDR3: CASSEGASAETLYF. The CDR3 DNA, read in part, is TGTGCCAGCAGTGAGGGGGCTAGTGCAGAAACGCTGTAT.

In this sample, this clone turned up once. Any gene name here is a mouse gene name. Read coverage stops 1 residue before the CDR3 terminus; the germline J gene supplies the remainder. The J gene is TRBJ2-1, the V gene TRBV4, with 10 bases lining up with TRBD2. J gave up 7 bases and V 4 bases, and 7 bases lay outside the gene matches. In germline, CDR1 is LGHDT, CDR2 YNNKQL (reference sequence). The CDR3 runs 15 residues. The sequenced CDR3 bases are TGTGCCAGCAGCTCCTCTGGGGGGGCGCGAGCTGAGCAGTTC. Protein sequence: CASSSSGGARAEQF. The CDR3 in its entirety is CASSSSGGARAEQFF.

This clone was picked up a small number of times. Gene names and germline match the mouse. The read ends 1 residue early relative to the CDR3; the germline J gene fills the gap. This chain joins TRBV17 and TRBJ1-5; D is uncertain. V lost 0 bases to trimming and J lost 2 bases, with 8 bases between them. Germline values: CDR1 MNHDT, CDR2 YYDKIL. This CDR3 has 15 residues. The CDR3 protein is CASSRDRGDNQAPLF. CDR3 DNA (partial): TGTGCTAGCAGTAGAGATCGCGGGGACAACCAGGCTCCGCTT.